This T cell receptor beta chain appears in the sequencing data of a study of shared clonotypes between healthy human individuals. The CDR3 is 15 amino acids. V dropped 4 bases and J dropped 1; count of bases not matched to a gene: 3. Germline lookup yields CDR1 SGHTA and CDR2 FQGNSA. For this clone: Its specificity is not known.

In the sorted-subset replicate PCRs, 150 to 200 ng DNA, 30,000 or so T cell genomes, was used. Assay: immunoSEQ multiplex PCR; the TCRdb copy retains only in-frame clones and omits some. The top ten clones hold approximately 1.5% of a sample with some 1 million clones, about three quarters of them seen once. Findings and caveats of the study: On the whole, naive subsets had larger estimated richness than memory subsets had.

V and J are TRBV7-2 and TRBJ1-3; 8 bases match TRBD1. This sequence originates from a man aged 18 to 30 in good health. The sample comprised memory CD4+ T cells sorted from blood. The subset was: CD45RA-negative fraction. The CDR3 DNA sequence: TGTGCCAGCAGCTCAGGGGGCATTTCTGGAAACACCATATATTTT. It codes for CASSSGGISGNTIYF.